Below, 26 T cell receptor beta chains from the same sample are listed, as sequenced in a study of T cell responses to AZD1222 COVID-19 vaccine. Sequencing used immunoSEQ multiplex PCR; TCRdb keeps in-frame clones, though not all of them. The sample includes around 130,000 clones, about 91% of them seen just once. The specimen comprised peripheral blood, sampled on day 0 of AZD1222 vaccination. Source of these receptors: an adult in good health.

This clone has a handful of counts. The CDR3 here is CASSIFWDSNQPQHF. The CDR3 region has the DNA TGTGCCAGTAGTATCTTTTGGGATAGCAATCAGCCCCAGCATTTT. V usage is TRBV19 and J usage is TRBJ1-5; D not resolved. The CDR3 sequence is 15 residues long. Germline-derived CDR1 and CDR2 are LNHDA and SQIVND (reference sequence). V lost 3 bases to trimming and J lost 0 bases, with 9 bases between them.

The rearrangement links TRBV5-6 to TRBJ2-2; TRBD1 might be the D (6 bases). The germline V gene has CDR1 SGHDT and CDR2 YYEEEE. V lost 4 bases and J lost 3, with 13 bases in between. The CDR3 runs to 15 residues. The CDR3: CASSPSYRDTGELFF. Here the CDR3 DNA reads TGTGCCAGCAGCCCGAGCTACAGGGACACCGGGGAGCTGTTTTTT.

V gene TRBV25-1 combines with J gene TRBJ1-2; no clear D. CDR3 size: 15 residues. Germline assignment: CDR1 MGHDK and CDR2 SYGVNS. Between the trimmed V and J ends, which lost 1 base and 3 bases, there was a span of 12 bases. CDR3 protein: CASSEWYSRDYGYTF. In DNA, the CDR3 is TGTGCCAGCAGTGAATGGTATAGCCGTGACTATGGCTACACCTTC.

CDR3 sequence reads: CASSPAEYEQYF. The CDR3 region has the DNA TGTGCCAGCAGCCCTGCGGAATACGAGCAGTACTTC. This chain links TRBV7-8 with TRBJ2-7; no definite D call. This CDR3 contains 12 residues. V was shortened by 5 bases and J by 4 bases, with 9 bases between the two germline ends. CDR1 and CDR2 (germline): SGHVS, FQNEAQ.

The CDR3 region is CASSQMGGVKAHEQFF. In nucleotides, the CDR3 is TGTGCCAGCAGCCAGATGGGAGGGGTCAAGGCCCACGAGCAGTTCTTC. The rearrangement uses TRBV14 and TRBJ2-1, with TRBD2 identical over 7 bases. CDR3 length: 16 amino acids. J was trimmed by 10 bases and V by 3 bases; bases with no gene match: 15. Germline V CDR1 and CDR2: SGHDN, FVKESK. Complete variable domain (other parts from reference TRBV14 and TRBJ2-1): EAGVTQFPSHSVIEKGQTVTLRCDPISGHDNLYWYRRVMGKEIKFLLHFVKESKQDESGMPNNRFLAERTGGTYSTLKVQPAELEDSGVYFCASSQMGGVKAHEQFFGPGTRLTVL.

CDR3 sequence reads: CASSLGGGSYEQYF. Written as DNA, the CDR3 is TGCGCCAGCAGCTTGGGTGGCGGATCCTACGAGCAGTACTTC. J is TRBJ2-7 and V is TRBV5-1; no reliable D call. The V gene's germline CDR1 is SGHRS and CDR2 YFSETQ. The CDR3 runs to 14 residues. V lost 0 bases, J lost 1 base, and 8 bases lay in between. Based on the CDR3 plus reference TRBV5-1 and TRBJ2-7, the full variable domain is KAGVTQTPRYLIKTRGQQVTLSCSPISGHRSVSWYQQTPGQGLQFLFEYFSETQRNKGNFPGRFSGRQFSNSRSEMNVSTLELGDSALYLCASSLGGGSYEQYFGPGTRLTVT.

V usage is TRBV5-1 and J usage is TRBJ1-1; D is uncertain. Germline CDR1 and CDR2: SGHRS and YFSETQ. The CDR3 is 17 amino acids. With 4 bases removed from V and 1 base from J, the gap between germline ends came to 20 bases. In DNA form, the CDR3 reads TGCGCCAGCAGCCTGGGGAGGACGATGACACCGAACACTGAAGCTTTCTTT. It yields the protein CASSLGRTMTPNTEAFF.

The chain recombines TRBV27 with TRBJ1-1; TRBD1 might be the D (5 bases). This CDR3 region has 14 residues. Germline loops: CDR1 MNHEY, CDR2 SMNVEV (reference sequence). Trimming took off 2 bases at V and 1 base at J, with 8 bases between the two ends. For the CDR3, the DNA is TGTGCCAGCAGTTTACGGGGGGAGAACACTGAAGCTTTCTTT. As protein: CASSLRGENTEAFF.

The chain is built from TRBV6-5 and TRBJ1-4; 8 bases match TRBD1. V lost 7 bases to trimming and J lost 5 bases; unmatched junction nucleotides: 6. The CDR3 runs to 14 residues. Germline CDR1 and CDR2: MNHEY and SVGAGI. In DNA, the CDR3 is TGTGCCAGCACTTCGGGACAGGAAAATGAAAAACTGTTTTTT. It specifies CASTSGQENEKLFF.

The V gene is TRBV9, the J gene TRBJ2-7; TRBD2 matches 10 bases. Germline V gives CDR1 SGDLS, CDR2 YYNGEE. The CDR3 contains 14 residues. V was clipped by 0 bases and J by 3 bases; unmatched bases: 0. The CDR3 sequence: CASSVGLAGYEQYF. The CDR3 region has the DNA TGTGCCAGCAGCGTAGGACTAGCGGGCTACGAGCAGTACTTC.

The chain is built from TRBV7-3 and TRBJ1-2; D possibly corresponds to TRBD1 (6 bases). CDR1 and CDR2 from the germline V gene are SGHTA and FQGTGA. The ends were cut back, 1 base at V and 8 bases at J, with 17 bases in the middle. The CDR3 consists of 15 residues. CDR3 residues: CASSLSPGGGRGYTF. The CDR3 DNA is TGTGCCAGCAGCTTAAGCCCGGGCGGGGGGCGCGGCTACACCTTC.

This rearrangement joins TRBV27 to TRBJ2-2; 11 nucleotides line up with TRBD2. The junction had 12 bases not matched to a gene; V was cut back by 2 bases and J by 4 bases. Germline V CDR1 and CDR2: MNHEY, SMNVEV (reference sequence). The CDR3 is made up of 19 amino acids. CDR3 protein: CASSLPPLAGGPGTGELFF. For the CDR3, the DNA is TGTGCCAGCAGTTTACCCCCTTTAGCGGGAGGGCCGGGCACCGGGGAGCTGTTTTTT.

V and J are TRBV29-1 and TRBJ2-7; 9 bases are shared with TRBD1. Germline CDR1 and CDR2: SQVTM and ANQGSEA. The V gene end was trimmed by 7 bases and the J gene end by 6 bases; junction bases not matched to a gene: 16. The CDR3 totals 15 residues. The CDR3 bases are TGCAGCGGCAAGTGGGGGTGGGACAGGGTCGGCGAGCAGTACTTC. Encoded protein: CSGKWGWDRVGEQYF.

V is TRBV6-1 and J is TRBJ1-1; the D gene is possibly TRBD1 (6 bases). CDR1 and CDR2 from the germline V gene are MNHNS and SASEGT. This CDR3 has 16 residues. V was clipped by 4 bases and J by 6 bases, with 21 bases between them. The CDR3 coding sequence is TGTGCCAGCAGTGGGGGGACACGGGGGCCCCAGTCTGAAGCTTTCTTT. This gives the protein CASSGGTRGPQSEAFF.

The chain has TRBV5-6 and TRBJ1-1; 9 bases line up with TRBD1. Germline CDR1 SGHDT, CDR2 YYEEEE. With 2 bases clipped from V and 1 base from J, the junction kept 3 bases outside the gene matches. The CDR3 is made up of 15 amino acids. The CDR3 bases are TGTGCCAGCAGCTTCTGGGGACAGGGGAACACTGAAGCTTTCTTT. It yields the protein CASSFWGQGNTEAFF. Complete variable domain (other parts from reference TRBV5-6 and TRBJ1-1): DAGVTQSPTHLIKTRGQQVTLRCSPKSGHDTVSWYQQALGQGPQFIFQYYEEEERQRGNFPDRFSGHQFPNYSSELNVNALLLGDSALYLCASSFWGQGNTEAFFGQGTRLTVV.

The chain employs TRBV6-5 and TRBJ2-7; 8 bases line up with TRBD1. The CDR3 has 14 amino acids. Germline CDR1 is MNHEY and CDR2 is SVGAGI. With 5 bases clipped from V and 5 bases from J, the junction kept 8 bases outside the gene matches. The CDR3 DNA reads TGTGCCAGCAGTCACCGACAGGGGTCGGACGAGCAGTACTTC. As protein: CASSHRQGSDEQYF.

The chain uses TRBV29-1 and TRBJ1-1, with unresolved D. CDR1 and CDR2 (germline): SQVTM, ANQGSEA. The CDR3 has 10 residues. V gave up 4 bases and J gave up 8 bases, with 8 bases separating them. CDR3 nucleotide sequence: TGCAGCGTTGGGCAGATCGAAGCTTTCTTT. The encoded protein is CSVGQIEAFF.

This chain links TRBV7-2 with TRBJ2-5; 8 bases are a match to TRBD2. This CDR3 comprises 13 residues. Trimming took 4 bases from V and 9 from J; bases not matched to a gene: 7. Germline CDR1 is SGHTA and CDR2 is FQGNSA. CDR3: CASSSISGGAQYF. The CDR3 nucleotides read TGTGCCAGCAGCTCGATCTCGGGAGGGGCCCAGTACTTC.

The J gene is TRBJ1-5, the V gene TRBV5-1, with D unresolved. Trimming took 1 base from V and 0 from J, leaving 14 bases between them. Germline CDR1 reads SGHRS; CDR2 reads YFSETQ. The CDR3 extends over 17 amino acids. In DNA, the CDR3 is TGCGCCAGCAGCTTGTCCCTGAGAGAATATAGCAATCAGCCCCAGCATTTT. Translated, it gives CASSLSLREYSNQPQHF.

This clone has only a few counts. This chain connects TRBV2 to TRBJ2-7; 7 bases agree with TRBD1. The CDR3 is 12 amino acids. The ends lost 5 bases at V and 2 bases at J; junction bases unmatched: 0. Germline V CDR1 and CDR2: SNHLY, FYNNEI. The CDR3 nucleotides read TGTGCCAGCAGTACAGGGGCCTACGAGCAGTACTTC. This gives the protein CASSTGAYEQYF.

The chain recombines TRBV9 with TRBJ2-7; D not certain. The CDR3 spans 14 residues. Germline CDR1 and CDR2: SGDLS and YYNGEE. Trimming cost V 6 bases and J 0 bases, with 13 bases left between them. Here the CDR3 reads CASTVGPGSYEQYF. CDR3 nucleotides: TGTGCCAGCACCGTCGGGCCAGGCTCCTACGAGCAGTACTTC.

The genes are TRBV7-2 and TRBJ2-3, with D uncertain. V was clipped by 6 bases and J by 7 bases, with 14 bases between them. The CDR3 loop spans 13 amino acids. Germline V lookup: CDR1 SGHTA, CDR2 FQGNSA. This CDR3 reads CASRSPNVYTQYF. The DNA for the CDR3 is TGTGCCAGCAGATCTCCTAACGTGTATACGCAGTATTTT.

The chain joins TRBV5-1 to TRBJ2-5, with a weak D call TRBD2 (6 bases). This CDR3 comprises 15 residues. The V end lost 4 bases, the J end lost 6 bases, and 19 bases lay between the germline ends. Germline loops: CDR1 SGHRS, CDR2 YFSETQ. The CDR3 region is CASSPDGGTPKTQYF. CDR3 bases: TGCGCCAGCAGCCCGGACGGCGGGACTCCGAAGACCCAGTACTTC. The variable domain in full, completed from reference TRBV5-1 and TRBJ2-5, reads KAGVTQTPRYLIKTRGQQVTLSCSPISGHRSVSWYQQTPGQGLQFLFEYFSETQRNKGNFPGRFSGRQFSNSRSEMNVSTLELGDSALYLCASSPDGGTPKTQYFGPGTRLLVL.

This clone came up once. The V call is TRBV5-1, the J call TRBJ2-1, with 7 bases matching TRBD1. This CDR3 comprises 15 residues. V lost 1 base, J lost 2 bases, and 3 bases stayed unmatched. Germline loops: CDR1 SGHRS, CDR2 YFSETQ. CDR3 sequence reads: CASSLRQGAYNEQFF. In DNA, the CDR3 is TGCGCCAGCAGCTTGCGTCAGGGGGCCTACAATGAGCAGTTCTTC.

The genes are TRBV27 and TRBJ1-6; the D gene is possibly TRBD1 (5 bases). The ends were cut back, 3 bases at V and 6 bases at J, with 9 bases in the middle. In germline, CDR1 is MNHEY, CDR2 SMNVEV (reference sequence). The CDR3 is 14 amino acids. The CDR3 nucleotides read TGTGCCAGCAGTTTTGGGAGGGGTAATTCACCCCTCCACTTT. It translates to CASSFGRGNSPLHF.

The V gene is TRBV9, the J gene TRBJ1-5, with D possibly TRBD1 on 6 matching bases. Between the trimmed V and J ends, which lost 4 bases and 4 bases, there was a span of 15 bases. This CDR3 has 15 residues. From germline, CDR1 is SGDLS and CDR2 YYNGEE. The CDR3 nucleotides read TGTGCCAGCAGCTCCTCGGGGGGCGGAAATCAGCCCCAGCATTTT. It translates to CASSSSGGGNQPQHF.